Below, 20 T cell receptor beta chains from the same sample are listed, as sequenced in a study of cytomegalovirus exposure and HLA in healthy donors (dated by TCRdb to about 2017). Libraries were made using the immunoSEQ multiplex PCR assay. A mixture of 60 forward primers for TCR Vbeta segments and 13 reverse primers for TCR Jbeta segments was used in the multiplex PCR. Here the immuneACCESS table is served through TCRdb, limited to in-frame sequences with V and J called. Missing clones are a known gap in these copies; in checked studies unresolved V genes cover under half, and the rest lacks a known reason. For this sample there are under 140,000 clones; around 80% appear just once. Around 15% of the sample is taken by the ten largest. Sequenced input: PBMCs. The receptors shown here come from a man under 40 in good health and CMV-seropositive.

This sequence joins TRBV19 and TRBJ1-1; 7 nucleotides line up with TRBD1. Per the germline V gene, CDR1 is LNHDA and CDR2 is SQIVND (reference sequence). V shed 5 bases and J 3 bases; nucleotides not matched to a gene: 6. CDR3 length: 14 amino acids. CDR3 DNA sequence: TGTGCCAGTAGTTTGACAGGGTATGACACTGAAGCTTTCTTT. Translation gives CASSLTGYDTEAFF.

The chain carries TRBV4-3 and TRBJ2-3, with 8 positions matching TRBD2. V dropped 1 base and J dropped 2; count of bases not matched to a gene: 8. CDR1 is LGHNA, CDR2 YSLEER, per germline. This CDR3 region has 17 residues. The CDR3 bases are TGCGCCAGCAGCCAAGCTGGGATCGGGGGGGCCACAGATACGCAGTATTTT. This gives the protein CASSQAGIGGATDTQYF.

This clone was picked up one time. This CDR3 is CASSLVAYLYGYTF. In nucleotides, the CDR3 is TGTGCCAGCAGCTTGGTTGCCTACCTCTATGGCTACACCTTC. The genes are TRBV5-6 and TRBJ1-2; D uncertain. V lost 0 bases and J lost 4, with 10 bases in between. Germline V gene sequence: CDR1 SGHDT, CDR2 YYEEEE. This CDR3 region has 14 residues.

This chain connects TRBV6-6 to TRBJ2-5, with 7 bases matching TRBD2. CDR3 length: 16 residues. The V gene end was trimmed by 4 bases and the J gene end by 2 bases; junction bases not matched to a gene: 10. From germline, CDR1 is MNHNY and CDR2 SVGAGI (reference sequence). CDR3 sequence reads: CASSWFPRGVQETQYF. The CDR3 DNA follows: TGTGCCAGCAGTTGGTTTCCCCGGGGGGTACAAGAGACCCAGTACTTC.

The chain's CDR3 is CASSLGTGDADTQYF. Here the CDR3 DNA reads TGTGCCAGCAGCTTAGGTACAGGCGATGCAGATACGCAGTATTTT. The chain has TRBV7-9 and TRBJ2-3; a possible D gene is TRBD1 (5 bases). The germline V gene encodes CDR1 SEHNR and CDR2 FQNEAQ (reference sequence). Deletions cut 1 base from V and 4 bases from J, with 12 bases between. The CDR3 has 15 residues.

This clone was counted between two and nine times. V is TRBV20-1 and J is TRBJ2-5; 7 bases are a match to TRBD2. The germline gives CDR1 DFQATT, CDR2 SNEGSKA (reference sequence). V shed 4 bases and J 4 bases; nucleotides not matched to a gene: 0. The CDR3 loop spans 11 amino acids. The CDR3 bases are TGCAGTGCTAAGCGGGGAGAGACCCAGTACTTC. Protein sequence: CSAKRGETQYF.

The chain couples TRBV12-2 to TRBJ1-5; TRBD1 is the table's D call and was not checked against the DNA. TRBV12-2 is listed as a pseudogene. This CDR3 has 17 residues. The CDR3 sequence is CASRSIDRGPSNQPQHF. CDR3 nucleotide sequence: TGTGCAAGTCGCAGTATAGACAGGGGGCCAAGCAATCAGCCCCAGCATTTT.

The chain couples TRBV2 to TRBJ1-4; 9 bases are a match to TRBD1. The CDR3 is 15 amino acids. CDR1 and CDR2 from the germline V gene are SNHLY and FYNNEI. The V segment lost 6 bases and the J segment 7 bases; nucleotides outside the gene matches: 9. The CDR3 coding sequence is TGTGCCAGCAGAAAAATGGGGGGACAGGGTGAAAAACTGTTTTTT. Encoded protein: CASRKMGGQGEKLFF.

The chain links TRBV7-9 to TRBJ1-3; a weak D match, TRBD1 (6 bases). The CDR3 covers 16 residues. From germline, CDR1 is SEHNR and CDR2 FQNEAQ (reference sequence). V was pared by 3 bases and J by 0 bases, with 12 bases between. The CDR3 is CASSFPRGFSGNTIYF. In nucleotides, the CDR3 is TGTGCCAGCAGCTTCCCCAGGGGTTTCTCTGGAAACACCATATATTTT.

The genes are TRBV30 and TRBJ1-5, with 7 bases that match TRBD1. The length of the CDR3 is 14 residues. The germline gives CDR1 GTSNPN, CDR2 SVGIG (reference sequence). V was clipped by 4 bases and J by 2 bases; unmatched bases: 5. DNA of the CDR3: TGTGCCTGGAACATCGGACAGGGCAATCAGCCCCAGCATTTT. Protein: CAWNIGQGNQPQHF.

The V and J genes are TRBV9 and TRBJ2-3; 8 bases align to TRBD1. The CDR3 has 14 amino acids. The V gene end was trimmed by 4 bases and the J gene end by 1 base; junction bases not matched to a gene: 2. The germline V gene encodes CDR1 SGDLS and CDR2 YYNGEE. The CDR3 here is CASSSTGGTDTQYF. CDR3 sequence (DNA): TGTGCCAGCAGCTCGACAGGGGGCACAGATACGCAGTATTTT.

This rearrangement joins TRBV5-5 to TRBJ1-5, with TRBD1 identical over 7 bases. The CDR3 is 14 amino acids. V lost 1 base, J lost 5 bases, and 3 bases stayed unmatched. The germline CDR1 and CDR2 sequences are SGHKS and YYEKEE (reference sequence). In DNA form, the CDR3 reads TGTGCCAGCAGCTTGAGAGGGGGCGATCAGCCCCAGCATTTT. Its translation: CASSLRGGDQPQHF.

The chain uses TRBV9 and TRBJ1-2; D is ambiguous. There are 14 residues in the CDR3. Trimming removed 0 bases from V and 4 bases from J, with 10 bases in between. Germline loops: CDR1 SGDLS, CDR2 YYNGEE. The CDR3 DNA is TGTGCCAGCAGCGTAGGTCTAACGGGCTATGGCTACACCTTC. This encodes CASSVGLTGYGYTF. The full variable domain, completed using reference TRBV9 and TRBJ1-2, is DSGVTQTPKHLITATGQRVTLRCSPRSGDLSVYWYQQSLDQGLQFLIQYYNGEERAKGNILERFSAQQFPDLHSELNLSSLELGDSALYFCASSVGLTGYGYTFGSGTRLTVV.

This clone was observed once. This chain connects TRBV19 to TRBJ2-6, with no clear D. The CDR3 loop spans 17 amino acids. The ends were cut back, 7 bases at V and 0 bases at J, with 16 bases in the middle. Per germline, CDR1 LNHDA and CDR2 SQIVND (reference sequence). The chain's CDR3 is CASNPPRAASGANVLTF. CDR3 DNA sequence: TGTGCCAGTAATCCTCCTAGAGCCGCCTCTGGGGCCAACGTCCTGACTTTC.

This sequence joins TRBV19 and TRBJ2-5; D is possibly TRBD2 (6 bases). CDR3 length equals 13 residues. Trimming stripped 10 bases from V and 5 bases from J, with 17 bases between. Germline V CDR1 and CDR2: LNHDA, SQIVND (reference sequence). The CDR3 DNA reads TGTGCCACCAGCGGAGGGGCGGGGGAGACCCAGTACTTC. Amino acid sequence: CATSGGAGETQYF.

The V gene is TRBV7-2, the J gene TRBJ1-1; D perhaps matches TRBD1 (6 bases). V dropped 4 bases and J dropped 4 bases, with 10 bases sitting between them. The CDR3 has 13 amino acids. Germline CDR1 and CDR2: SGHTA and FQGNSA. The chain's CDR3 is CASSSSGVTEAFF. CDR3 bases: TGTGCCAGCAGCTCCTCAGGGGTCACTGAAGCTTTCTTT.

The rearrangement uses TRBV7-9 and TRBJ1-2; D perhaps matches TRBD1 (5 bases). This CDR3 is 15 amino acids long. With 1 base removed from V and 5 bases from J, the gap between germline ends came to 14 bases. Per the germline V gene, CDR1 is SEHNR and CDR2 is FQNEAQ (reference sequence). The CDR3 is CASSLGSAGKYGYTF. As DNA, the CDR3 is TGTGCCAGCAGCTTAGGGTCGGCAGGGAAGTATGGCTACACCTTC.

This clone was seen a single time. The CDR3 DNA follows: TGTGCCAGCAGCCCCGGAGTCTCCTACGAGCAGTACTTC. Residues: CASSPGVSYEQYF. The rearrangement links TRBV6-5 to TRBJ2-5; D unresolved. The DNA matches TRBJ2-7 better at its end, which makes the J call doubtful. This CDR3 is 13 amino acids long. Germline CDR1 MNHEY, CDR2 SVGAGI.

J is TRBJ2-5 and V is TRBV11-2; no firm D call. The CDR3 is 12 residues long. V dropped 5 bases and J dropped 2 bases, with 6 bases sitting between them. Germline CDR1 and CDR2: SGHAT and FQNNGV. The CDR3 DNA is TGTGCCAGCAGCGGCCGTCAAGAGACCCAGTACTTC. This codes for CASSGRQETQYF. The whole variable domain, filled in from reference TRBV11-2 and TRBJ2-5, reads EAGVAQSPRYKIIEKRQSVAFWCNPISGHATLYWYQQILGQGPKLLIQFQNNGVVDDSQLPKDRFSAERLKGVDSTLKIQPAKLEDSAVYLCASSGRQETQYFGPGTRLLVL.

The chain links TRBV28 to TRBJ2-5; 13 bases are a match to TRBD2. The germline gives CDR1 MDHEN, CDR2 SYDVKM. J was trimmed by 2 bases and V by 6 bases; bases with no gene match: 9. This CDR3 has 17 amino acids. DNA for the CDR3: TGTGCCAGCAGCCTTGGACTAGCGGGGGTTGTACAAGAGACCCAGTACTTC. It translates to CASSLGLAGVVQETQYF.